The 24 T cell receptor beta chains below all came from one sample that was sequenced in a study of T cell responses to AZD1222 COVID-19 vaccine. Repertoires were generated with immunoSEQ multiplex PCR, while TCRdb's copy carries only in-frame clones and drops some. The sample records roughly 150,000 clones, about 92% being singletons. Material: peripheral blood, obtained 28 days after the second AZD1222 dose. These TCRs come from an adult who received the AZD1222 COVID-19 vaccine.

This chain uses TRBV6-5 with TRBJ1-3; tentative D call: TRBD1 (6 bases). Trimming removed 2 bases from V and 2 bases from J, with 13 bases in between. This CDR3 has 16 residues. Germline CDR1 reads MNHEY; CDR2 reads SVGAGI. In DNA, the CDR3 is TGTGCCAGCAGTTACGGGGGCGGACCGACTGGAAACACCATATATTTT. As protein: CASSYGGGPTGNTIYF.

The CDR3 reads CASSEGGSRETQYF. For the CDR3, the DNA is TGTGCCAGCAGTGAAGGGGGTAGCCGAGAGACCCAGTACTTC. The V and J genes are TRBV2 and TRBJ2-5; D gene unclear. The CDR3 length is 14 residues. Trimming took 1 base from V and 4 from J, leaving 10 bases between them. Germline CDR1 reads SNHLY; CDR2 reads FYNNEI.

The gene calls are TRBV7-8 and TRBJ2-2; no firm D call. The CDR3 loop spans 16 amino acids. Germline values: CDR1 SGHVS, CDR2 FQNEAQ. The V end lost 1 base, the J end lost 0 bases, and 9 bases lay between the germline ends. CDR3: CASSLERVSNTGELFF. The CDR3 DNA reads as TGTGCCAGCAGCTTAGAACGCGTTTCGAACACCGGGGAGCTGTTTTTT.

This rearrangement joins TRBV14 to TRBJ2-1; tentatively, D is TRBD2 (5 bases). The germline CDR1 and CDR2 sequences are SGHDN and FVKESK. V lost 0 bases and J 10 bases, leaving 10 bases between the germline ends. CDR3 length: 13 residues. The CDR3 DNA sequence: TGTGCCAGCAGCCAAGATGGAGGTTACGAGCAGTTCTTC. Translated, it gives CASSQDGGYEQFF.

There are a few counts of this clone. The chain couples TRBV7-8 to TRBJ1-5; 8 bases line up with TRBD1. CDR1 is SGHVS and CDR2 is FQNEAQ in the germline V gene. V lost 4 bases, J lost 4 bases, and 6 bases stayed unmatched. CDR3 size: 15 residues. The CDR3 DNA follows: TGTGCCAGCAGCTACGGGACAGGCCGTAATCAGCCCCAGCATTTT. It specifies CASSYGTGRNQPQHF.

This clone was counted a single time. This rearrangement joins TRBV5-4 to TRBJ2-6; D gene uncertain. V lost 0 bases to trimming and J lost 0 bases, with 4 bases between them. The CDR3 is 15 amino acids. Germline V gene sequence: CDR1 SGHNT, CDR2 YYREEE (reference sequence). The CDR3 region is CASSLGYSGANVLTF. In nucleotides, the CDR3 is TGTGCCAGCAGCTTGGGTTACTCTGGGGCCAACGTCCTGACTTTC. Supplemented by reference TRBV5-4 and TRBJ2-6, the full variable domain reads ETGVTQSPTHLIKTRGQQVTLRCSSQSGHNTVSWYQQALGQGPQFIFQYYREEENGRGNFPPRFSGLQFPNYSSELNVNALELDDSALYLCASSLGYSGANVLTFGAGSRLTVL.

The V gene is TRBV5-1, the J gene TRBJ1-1; D is ambiguous. The CDR3 is made up of 15 amino acids. Trimming took off 4 bases at V and 4 bases at J, with 17 bases between the two ends. Germline V gives CDR1 SGHRS, CDR2 YFSETQ. The CDR3 region is CASSPVVQRGTEAFF. CDR3 coding DNA: TGCGCCAGCAGCCCGGTAGTACAGCGAGGCACTGAAGCTTTCTTT.

The chain couples TRBV6-1 to TRBJ1-6, with unresolved D. Germline V gives CDR1 MNHNS, CDR2 SASEGT. The CDR3 is 13 residues long. Trimming stripped 3 bases from V and 14 bases from J, with 14 bases between. DNA of the CDR3: TGTGCCAGCAGTGACAGGACGCCAGCATCCCTCCACTTT. It specifies CASSDRTPASLHF.

This chain connects TRBV5-1 to TRBJ2-5; perhaps TRBD2 as D (6 bases). Germline CDR1 reads SGHRS; CDR2 reads YFSETQ. The V gene lost 0 bases and the J gene lost 7 bases, with 13 bases spanning the gap. CDR3 length: 14 residues. The CDR3 DNA reads TGCGCCAGCAGCTTGGAGGCGGGATACGGGACCCAGTACTTC. Its protein product is CASSLEAGYGTQYF.

The gene calls are TRBV7-3 and TRBJ1-1; 7 positions agree with TRBD1. The CDR3 is 13 residues long. Per the germline V gene, CDR1 is SGHTA and CDR2 is FQGTGA. V lost 5 bases and J lost 7; bases outside the gene matches: 7. CDR3 sequence (DNA): TGTGCCAGCAGCACCTCGGACAGGAGTGAAGCTTTCTTT. It encodes CASSTSDRSEAFF. Based on the CDR3 plus reference TRBV7-3 and TRBJ1-1, the full variable domain is GAGVSQTPSNKVTEKGKYVELRCDPISGHTALYWYRQSLGQGPEFLIYFQGTGAADDSGLPNDRFFAVRPEGSVSTLKIQRTERGDSAVYLCASSTSDRSEAFFGQGTRLTVV.

The gene calls are TRBV3-1 (or the pseudogene TRBV3-2) and TRBJ1-5, with 11 bases aligning to TRBD1. Losses at the gene ends were 3 bases for V and 7 bases for J; bases not matched to a gene: 5. This CDR3 is 15 amino acids long. Germline assignment: CDR1 LGHDT and CDR2 YNNKEL (reference sequence). CDR3 sequence: CASSHGTGGDQPQHF. DNA for the CDR3: TGTGCCAGCAGCCACGGGACAGGGGGAGACCAGCCCCAGCATTTT.

V gene TRBV19 combines with J gene TRBJ2-2, with 7 bases matching TRBD1. Germline V gene lookup returns CDR1 LNHDA and CDR2 SQIVND (reference sequence). This CDR3 has 15 residues. Germline trimming cut 3 bases from V and 5 bases from J; bases unmatched to any gene: 6. The chain's CDR3 is CASSIRGLGTGELFF. The DNA for the CDR3 is TGTGCCAGTAGTATTAGGGGGCTTGGGACCGGGGAGCTGTTTTTT.

The chain carries TRBV28 and TRBJ1-4; D gene unclear. With 3 bases removed from V and 0 bases from J, the gap between germline ends came to 14 bases. CDR1 and CDR2 (germline): MDHEN, SYDVKM. The CDR3 contains 17 residues. CDR3 sequence (DNA): TGTGCCAGCAGTTTCGACAACCTAAGTGCAACTAATGAAAAACTGTTTTTT. Translation gives CASSFDNLSATNEKLFF.

The chain couples TRBV7-2 to TRBJ1-2; D remains unclear. With 2 bases removed from V and 2 bases from J, the gap between germline ends came to 0 bases. The V gene's germline CDR1 is SGHTA and CDR2 FQGNSA. The CDR3 covers 11 residues. CDR3 amino acids: CASSLNYGYTF. The CDR3 coding sequence is TGTGCCAGCAGCTTAAACTATGGCTACACCTTC.

The chain links TRBV6-1 to TRBJ1-6; TRBD1 matches 8 bases. Trimming took 3 bases from V and 10 from J; bases not matched to a gene: 8. CDR3 length: 15 amino acids. Germline V gene lookup returns CDR1 MNHNS and CDR2 SASEGT. The CDR3 loop reads CASSDGQGWGSPLHF. CDR3 DNA: TGTGCCAGCAGTGACGGACAGGGTTGGGGCTCACCCCTCCACTTT.

The chain combines TRBV6-5 with TRBJ1-6, with 7 positions matching TRBD1. V was pared by 1 base and J by 10 bases, with 4 bases of the junction left unmatched. The CDR3 extends over 14 amino acids. Germline values: CDR1 MNHEY, CDR2 SVGAGI. The CDR3 here is CASSYYRGESPLHF. The CDR3, as DNA: TGTGCCAGCAGTTACTACAGGGGTGAATCACCCCTCCACTTT.

The CDR3: CASSLQGGKNIQYF. The CDR3 coding sequence is TGCGCCAGCAGCTTACAGGGGGGCAAAAACATTCAGTACTTC. This chain connects TRBV5-1 to TRBJ2-4; 8 bases align to TRBD1. The trim removed 2 bases at V and 3 bases at J, leaving 1 base unmatched. In germline, CDR1 is SGHRS, CDR2 YFSETQ. CDR3 length: 14 amino acids.

The rearrangement joins TRBV6-5 to TRBJ1-1; D possibly corresponds to TRBD1 (5 bases). The V end lost 6 bases, the J end lost 4 bases, and 18 bases lay between the germline ends. From germline, CDR1 is MNHEY and CDR2 SVGAGI. CDR3 length: 15 residues. In nucleotides, the CDR3 is TGTGCCAGCAGCAAGGGACGGGGAGACGGCACTGAAGCTTTCTTT. Its translation: CASSKGRGDGTEAFF.

V is TRBV19 and J is TRBJ1-5; D not certain. The CDR3 extends over 14 amino acids. Trimming took off 5 bases at V and 0 bases at J, with 8 bases between the two ends. Germline V gene sequence: CDR1 LNHDA, CDR2 SQIVND (reference sequence). The CDR3 sequence is CASSVADSNQPQHF. DNA for the CDR3: TGTGCCAGTAGTGTGGCAGATAGCAATCAGCCCCAGCATTTT.

The chain is built from TRBV9 and TRBJ2-3; 9 nucleotides align to TRBD1. Germline V lookup: CDR1 SGDLS, CDR2 YYNGEE. The CDR3 runs 15 residues. Trimming at V came to 4 bases and at J to 2 bases, leaving 5 bases not matched to a gene. CDR3: CASSSGTGTTDTQYF. The DNA of the CDR3 is TGTGCCAGCAGCTCCGGGACAGGGACCACAGATACGCAGTATTTT.

This chain joins TRBV19 and TRBJ2-2; 9 positions match TRBD1. The V and J ends lost 4 bases and 7 bases, in that order; junction bases with no gene match: 10. This CDR3 is built from 16 residues. Germline V lookup: CDR1 LNHDA, CDR2 SQIVND (reference sequence). The CDR3 here is CASSRTGDLYNGELFF. Written as DNA, the CDR3 is TGTGCCAGTAGTAGGACAGGGGATCTATATAACGGGGAGCTGTTTTTT.

The chain is built from TRBV19 and TRBJ1-1; no firm D call. Germline loops: CDR1 LNHDA, CDR2 SQIVND (reference sequence). CDR3 length equals 15 residues. V was cut by 4 bases and J by 1 base, with 13 bases left in between. CDR3 region: CASSKGHGRNTEAFF. DNA for the CDR3: TGTGCCAGTAGTAAGGGCCACGGGAGGAACACTGAAGCTTTCTTT.

This clone came up a few times. V and J are TRBV7-3 and TRBJ1-1, with 9 nucleotides matching TRBD1. The germline V gene has CDR1 SGHTA and CDR2 FQGTGA. This CDR3 spans 14 amino acids. V trimming: 4 bases; J trimming: 9 bases; junction bases outside the gene matches: 9. The CDR3 here is CASSSGTGSAKAFF. The CDR3 bases are TGTGCCAGCAGCTCCGGGACAGGGAGCGCCAAAGCTTTCTTT.

The V gene is TRBV6-5, the J gene TRBJ1-1; D remains unclear. Trimming shortened V by 2 bases and J by 1 base, and 5 bases separated the two germline ends. CDR3 length: 13 residues. Germline V gene data show CDR1 as MNHEY and CDR2 as SVGAGI. The CDR3 protein is CASSYEENTEAFF. The CDR3 coding sequence is TGTGCCAGCAGTTACGAGGAGAACACTGAAGCTTTCTTT.